Given below is one T cell receptor (beta chain) in context. As yet, its antigen is unknown. CDR1 is LGHNA and CDR2 is YSLEER in the germline V gene. The CDR3 has 15 residues. V was trimmed by 2 bases and J by 0 bases, leaving 7 bases between them. TCRdb's copy holds only in-frame clones and misses some; the assay was immunoSEQ multiplex PCR. The profile covers 30,000 to 35,000 clones, with 90% to 95% appearing a single time and 7.9% taken by the ten largest. This sample is part of a study of T cells in localized non-small cell lung cancer. Study-wide findings and caveats: Median roughly 57 top-100 tumor clones were shared with paired adjacent lung.

This chain connects TRBV4-3 to TRBJ2-2, with D unresolved. The input for sequencing was peripheral blood, taken before any cancer treatment. The receptor was isolated from an older female donor with stage I lung adenocarcinoma. The CDR3 here is CASSQQRTNTGELFF. CDR3 bases: TGCGCCAGCAGCCAACAGCGAACGAACACCGGGGAGCTGTTTTTT.